The TCR beta chain under discussion was sequenced for a study of T cells in Graves' hyperthyroidism and ophthalmopathy. It was RNA transcripts that yielded the amplified TCR beta CDR3 regions. When the TCR CDR3 underwent first-round RT-PCR, the HTBI primer set was used. In TCRdb, the multiplex PCR reads were re-called with MiXCR into one record per CDR3 protein. Among approximately 270,000 distinct CDR3 sequences listed, 13% to 15% were seen once. CDR1 is MNHNS and CDR2 is SASEGT in the germline V gene. Trimming left V 3 bases short and J 2 bases short, with 10 bases between. CDR3 length: 14 amino acids.

The TCR was taken from a woman aged 35 to 49 with Graves' hyperthyroidism that later progressed to Graves' ophthalmopathy. The rearrangement links TRBV6-1 to TRBJ1-1; TRBD1 might be the D (5 bases). The source material was blood. This CDR3 is CASSDLGVNTEAFF. The CDR3 bases are TGTGCCAGCAGTGATCTAGGGGTCAACACTGAAGCTTTCTTT.